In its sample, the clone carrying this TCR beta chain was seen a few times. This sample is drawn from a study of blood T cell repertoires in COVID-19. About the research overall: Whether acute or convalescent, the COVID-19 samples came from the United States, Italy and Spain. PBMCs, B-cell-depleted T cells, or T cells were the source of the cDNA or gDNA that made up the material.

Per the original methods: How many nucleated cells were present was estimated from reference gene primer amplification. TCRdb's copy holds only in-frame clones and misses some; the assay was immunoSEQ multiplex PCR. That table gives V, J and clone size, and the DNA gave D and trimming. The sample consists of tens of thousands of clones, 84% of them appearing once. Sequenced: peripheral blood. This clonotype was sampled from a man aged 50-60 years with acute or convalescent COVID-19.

CDR3 loop: CASSLDRGLLEKLFF. For the CDR3, the DNA is TGCGCCAGCAGCTTGGACAGGGGATTGTTGGAAAAACTGTTTTTT. The rearrangement joins TRBV5-1 to TRBJ1-4; 7 bases map to TRBD1. The V gene's germline CDR1 is SGHRS and CDR2 YFSETQ. CDR3 length equals 15 residues. The trim removed 0 bases at V and 8 bases at J, leaving 7 bases unmatched.